Presented here are 23 T cell receptor beta chains from one specimen sequenced in a study of identical twins. TCRdb recomputed calls from the 5' RACE reads with MiXCR, one row per CDR3 protein. This sample has approximately 690,000 distinct CDR3 sequences; 6.1% occur once, and the top ten carry under 2%. The sequencing sample was made of naive T cells sorted from blood. The receptors derive from a man younger than 30 in good health.

This clonotype was counted only a few times. V gene TRBV6-5 combines with J gene TRBJ2-2; D might be TRBD2 (6 bases). The CDR3 sequence is 17 residues long. Germline CDR1 MNHEY, CDR2 SVGAGI. The V end lost 3 bases, the J end lost 0 bases, and 14 bases lay between the germline ends. CDR3 nucleotide sequence: TGTGCCAGCAGTTATCGAGGGTCGGGAGCGAACACCGGGGAGCTGTTTTTT. Its translation is CASSYRGSGANTGELFF.

This clonotype turned up a few times. This chain links TRBV7-9 with TRBJ1-3; 8 nucleotides match TRBD1. The J segment lost 3 bases and the V segment lost 5 bases, leaving 9 bases of the junction unmatched. Germline V lookup: CDR1 SEHNR, CDR2 FQNEAQ (reference sequence). CDR3 length equals 16 residues. CDR3 DNA sequence: TGTGCCAGCAGCCTCAGGGGGCCGGATTTTGGAAACACCATATATTTT. It specifies CASSLRGPDFGNTIYF.

This rearrangement joins TRBV5-6 to TRBJ2-3; no clear D. The CDR3 has 13 amino acids. Germline CDR1 SGHDT, CDR2 YYEEEE. Trimming cost V 0 bases and J 7 bases, with 9 bases left between them. The CDR3 region has the DNA TGTGCCAGCAGCTTGGATACGGTAAATACGCAGTATTTT. Protein: CASSLDTVNTQYF.

This clonotype has a count of ten or more. The rearrangement uses TRBV5-1 and TRBJ2-2; D gene unclear. The germline gives CDR1 SGHRS, CDR2 YFSETQ. The CDR3 has 14 amino acids. The germline V and J ends were trimmed by 0 bases and 6 bases, with 9 bases remaining between them. This chain's CDR3 is CASSLVDQSGELFF. CDR3 DNA sequence: TGCGCCAGCAGCTTGGTGGACCAATCCGGGGAGCTGTTTTTT.

The chain has TRBV27 and TRBJ2-1; D might be TRBD1 or TRBD2, each matching 6 bases. Germline lookup yields CDR1 MNHEY and CDR2 SMNVEV (reference sequence). This CDR3 is 13 amino acids long. The V gene lost 3 bases and the J gene lost 7 bases, with 10 bases spanning the gap. Here the CDR3 reads CASSFTGRNEQFF. As DNA, the CDR3 is TGTGCCAGCAGTTTCACAGGGAGGAATGAGCAGTTCTTC.

V is TRBV2 and J is TRBJ2-7; TRBD1 aligns across 7 bases. Germline trimming cut 6 bases from V and 1 base from J; bases unmatched to any gene: 6. Per germline, CDR1 SNHLY and CDR2 FYNNEI. The CDR3 totals 14 residues. The CDR3 reads CASRGQRSSYEQYV. The CDR3, as DNA: TGTGCCAGCAGGGGACAGCGATCGTCCTACGAGCAGTACGTC.

This clonotype was detected ten times or more. The J gene is TRBJ1-2, the V gene TRBV27, with 8 positions matching TRBD1. Germline V lookup: CDR1 MNHEY, CDR2 SMNVEV (reference sequence). The CDR3 totals 15 residues. V lost 6 bases to trimming and J lost 8 bases; unmatched junction nucleotides: 14. The CDR3 loop is CASRPGDRLKDGYTF. The CDR3 DNA reads TGTGCCAGCAGACCCGGGGACAGGTTAAAGGACGGCTACACCTTC.

This clonotype was picked up a small number of times. The V and J genes are TRBV25-1 and TRBJ1-1; 7 bases fit TRBD1. The CDR3 consists of 13 residues. Germline trimming cut 7 bases from V and 3 bases from J; bases unmatched to any gene: 5. CDR1 is MGHDK, CDR2 SYGVNS, per germline. CDR3 amino acids: CASTGQEYTEAFF. The CDR3 DNA reads as TGTGCCAGCACCGGACAGGAGTACACTGAAGCTTTCTTT. The entire variable domain, with the rest obtained from reference TRBV25-1 and TRBJ1-1, is as follows: EADIYQTPRYLVIGTGKKITLECSQTMGHDKMYWYQQDPGMELHLIHYSYGVNSTEKGDLSSESTVSRIRTEHFPLTLESARPSHTSQYLCASTGQEYTEAFFGQGTRLTVV.

This chain uses TRBV6-2 or TRBV6-3 with TRBJ2-3; no definite D call. CDR1 is MNHEY and CDR2 is SVGEGT in the germline V gene. The CDR3 length is 17 residues. Trimming took 4 bases from V and 2 from J, leaving 19 bases between them. The CDR3 region has the DNA TGTGCCAGCAGTTTTGATTTGACTCCGACTTACACAGATACGCAGTATTTT. Residues: CASSFDLTPTYTDTQYF.

This clonotype was seen repeatedly, ten times or more. The V call is TRBV11-2, the J call TRBJ2-2, with TRBD1 as a possible D gene (5 bases). In germline, CDR1 is SGHAT, CDR2 FQNNGV. V was shortened by 5 bases and J by 3 bases, with 10 bases between the two germline ends. The CDR3 consists of 14 residues. CDR3 amino acids: CASSTRVDTGELFF. The CDR3 DNA reads TGTGCCAGCAGCACCAGGGTGGACACCGGGGAGCTGTTTTTT.

This clonotype turned up a few times. The chain has TRBV15 and TRBJ1-2, with 7 bases identical to TRBD1. V was clipped by 4 bases and J by 4 bases; unmatched bases: 9. Germline V gives CDR1 LNHNV, CDR2 YYDKDF (reference sequence). This CDR3 has 15 amino acids. This CDR3 is CATSTRQGSGYGYTF. CDR3 bases: TGTGCCACCAGCACAAGACAGGGTTCAGGCTATGGCTACACCTTC. The whole variable domain, filled in from reference TRBV15 and TRBJ1-2, reads DAMVIQNPRYQVTQFGKPVTLSCSQTLNHNVMYWYQQKSSQAPKLLFHYYDKDFNNEADTPDNFQSRRPNTSFCFLDIRSPGLGDTAMYLCATSTRQGSGYGYTFGSGTRLTVV.

This clonotype was found many times. The chain links TRBV29-1 to TRBJ2-1, with D uncertain. Deletions cut 7 bases from V and 3 bases from J, with 13 bases between. The CDR3 is 13 amino acids. CDR1 and CDR2 (germline): SQVTM, ANQGSEA. The CDR3 spells CSELTGYYNEQFF. The CDR3, as DNA: TGCAGCGAACTGACTGGGTACTACAATGAGCAGTTCTTC.

This clonotype was seen ten or more times. The chain uses TRBV20-1 and TRBJ2-5; D possibly corresponds to TRBD1 (5 bases). Trimming pared 6 bases from V and 2 bases from J, leaving 10 bases between. The germline gives CDR1 DFQATT, CDR2 SNEGSKA (reference sequence). The CDR3 spans 12 residues. The CDR3 region has the DNA TGCAGTGCCATAGACAGACAAGAGACCCAGTACTTC. Amino acids: CSAIDRQETQYF.

This clonotype was seen ten or more times. V gene TRBV5-1 combines with J gene TRBJ1-1; D possibly corresponds to TRBD1 (6 bases). This CDR3 is 16 amino acids long. Trimming took off 4 bases at V and 0 bases at J, with 16 bases between the two ends. Germline lookup yields CDR1 SGHRS and CDR2 YFSETQ. This CDR3 is CASSRLQGGLNTEAFF. CDR3 DNA sequence: TGCGCCAGCAGCAGATTACAGGGAGGCCTGAACACTGAAGCTTTCTTT.

This clonotype was found a few times. The V call is TRBV29-1, the J call TRBJ2-1; D call uncertain. V was pared by 5 bases and J by 5 bases, with 13 bases between. The CDR3 is 13 residues long. Germline V CDR1 and CDR2: SQVTM, ANQGSEA. In DNA, the CDR3 is TGCAGCGTTCCCAGACTGGGAAACAATGAGCAGTTCTTC. This encodes CSVPRLGNNEQFF.

This clonotype was seen more than once but under ten times. This chain uses TRBV7-3 with TRBJ2-7, with D possibly matching TRBD2 (5 bases). The CDR3 has 15 residues. Germline assignment: CDR1 SGHTA and CDR2 FQGTGA. The germline V and J ends were trimmed by 2 bases and 1 base, with 12 bases remaining between them. The CDR3 nucleotides are TGTGCCAGCAGCTTATCGGCTAGCCCATCCTACGAGCAGTACTTC. It encodes CASSLSASPSYEQYF.

Ten or more counts support this clonotype. The genes are TRBV20-1 and TRBJ1-2; D is unresolved. This CDR3 has 12 amino acids. V shed 1 base and J shed 7 bases, with 10 bases lying between them. From germline, CDR1 is DFQATT and CDR2 SNEGSKA (reference sequence). DNA of the CDR3: TGCAGTGCTAGAGCCTCGGATTTTGGCTACACCTTC. It encodes CSARASDFGYTF.

In this sample, this clonotype turned up a few times. The CDR3 nucleotides are TGTGCCAGCAGCACCAGGAGGGGGTTATCAGCCAAAAACATTCAGTACTTC. Translated: CASSTRRGLSAKNIQYF. The chain links TRBV7-8 to TRBJ2-4; D possibly matches TRBD1 or TRBD2 (6 bases each). The CDR3 length is 17 residues. V was cut by 5 bases and J by 0 bases, with 17 bases left in between. Germline V gives CDR1 SGHVS, CDR2 FQNEAQ.

This clonotype was counted many times. The rearrangement links TRBV24-1 to TRBJ2-3, with D possibly TRBD2 on 5 matching bases. This CDR3 contains 16 residues. V gave up 0 bases and J gave up 2 bases, with 11 bases separating them. CDR1 and CDR2 from the germline V gene are KGHDR and SFDVKD. DNA of the CDR3: TGTGCCACCAGTGATTTGCAACGGGAAGACACAGATACGCAGTATTTT. This encodes CATSDLQREDTDTQYF.

In its sample, this clonotype was seen many times. This chain links TRBV7-2 with TRBJ1-1, with 11 nucleotides matching TRBD1. Per the germline V gene, CDR1 is SGHTA and CDR2 is FQGNSA. The V gene end was trimmed by 1 base and the J gene end by 4 bases; junction bases not matched to a gene: 2. The CDR3 consists of 15 residues. The CDR3 nucleotides are TGTGCCAGCAGCTTAGAGGGACAGGGGGTCACTGAAGCTTTCTTT. Protein product: CASSLEGQGVTEAFF.

There are many counts of this clonotype. V usage is TRBV29-1 and J usage is TRBJ2-1; D unresolved. The CDR3 loop spans 14 amino acids. Germline CDR1 is SQVTM and CDR2 is ANQGSEA. Between the trimmed V and J ends, which lost 2 bases and 9 bases, there was a span of 17 bases. This chain's CDR3 is CSVERRLSGFEQFF. The CDR3 DNA is TGCAGCGTTGAAAGGCGCCTATCGGGTTTTGAGCAGTTCTTC.

Ten or more counts support this clonotype. V usage is TRBV29-1 and J usage is TRBJ2-1; 9 bases line up with TRBD2. This CDR3 spans 13 amino acids. J lost 9 bases, V lost 4 bases, and 7 bases had no gene match. The V gene's germline CDR1 is SQVTM and CDR2 ANQGSEA. CDR3 region: CSVVVSGSGEQFF. CDR3 nucleotide sequence: TGCAGCGTTGTAGTTAGCGGGAGTGGTGAGCAGTTCTTC.

This clonotype was seen ten or more times. The rearrangement uses TRBV5-1 and TRBJ1-1; D remains unclear. V lost 5 bases and J 4 bases, leaving 12 bases between the germline ends. CDR1 SGHRS and CDR2 YFSETQ come from the germline V gene. The CDR3 is made up of 13 amino acids. CDR3 DNA sequence: TGCGCCAGCAGATCGATATGGGGCACTGAAGCTTTCTTT. This sequence encodes CASRSIWGTEAFF.